This T cell receptor beta chain was recovered during a study of blood T cell repertoires in COVID-19. Generated by immunoSEQ multiplex PCR, the TCRdb table keeps only in-frame clones and is missing some. The profile covers 300,000 to 400,000 clones, with around 82% appearing a single time and around 3% taken by the ten largest. The source is a man younger than 40 with active or convalescent COVID-19. Sequenced: peripheral blood.

CDR3: CASSPQTVYNSPLHF. The CDR3 coding sequence is TGTGCCAGCAGCCCGCAGACAGTTTATAATTCACCCCTCCACTTT. The chain has TRBV7-9 and TRBJ1-6; D may be TRBD1 (5 bases). The V end lost 5 bases, the J end lost 4 bases, and 12 bases lay between the germline ends. CDR3 length equals 15 residues. Germline V gene lookup returns CDR1 SEHNR and CDR2 FQNEAQ (reference sequence).